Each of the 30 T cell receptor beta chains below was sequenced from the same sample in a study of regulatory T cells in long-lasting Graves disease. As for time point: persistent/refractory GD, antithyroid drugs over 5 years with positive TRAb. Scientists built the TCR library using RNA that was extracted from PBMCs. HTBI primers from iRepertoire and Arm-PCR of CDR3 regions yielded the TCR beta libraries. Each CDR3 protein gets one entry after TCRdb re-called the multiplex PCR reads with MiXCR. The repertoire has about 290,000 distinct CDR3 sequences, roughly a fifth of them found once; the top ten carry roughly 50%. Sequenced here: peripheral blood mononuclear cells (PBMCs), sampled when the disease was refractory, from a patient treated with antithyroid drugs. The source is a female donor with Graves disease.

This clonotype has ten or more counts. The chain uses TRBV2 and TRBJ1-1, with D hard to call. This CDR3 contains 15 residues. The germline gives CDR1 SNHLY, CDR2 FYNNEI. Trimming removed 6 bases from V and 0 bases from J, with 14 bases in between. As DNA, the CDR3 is TGTGCCAGCAGCCAGGACGTGATCTTGAACACTGAAGCTTTCTTT. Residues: CASSQDVILNTEAFF.

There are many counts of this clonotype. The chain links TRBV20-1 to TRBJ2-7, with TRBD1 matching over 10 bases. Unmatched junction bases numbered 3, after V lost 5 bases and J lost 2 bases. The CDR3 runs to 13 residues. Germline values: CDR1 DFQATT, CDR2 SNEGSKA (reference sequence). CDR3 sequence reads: CSAGGQGTYEQYF. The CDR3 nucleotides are TGCAGTGCTGGGGGACAGGGGACCTACGAGCAGTACTTC.

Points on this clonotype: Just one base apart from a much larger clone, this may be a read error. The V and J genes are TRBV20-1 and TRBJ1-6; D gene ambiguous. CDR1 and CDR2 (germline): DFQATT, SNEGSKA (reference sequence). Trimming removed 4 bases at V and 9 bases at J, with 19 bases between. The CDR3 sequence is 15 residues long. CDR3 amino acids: CSATTVDRDSSPLHF. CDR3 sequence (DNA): TGCAGTGCTACGACTGTGGACCGGGATAGTTCACCCCTCCACTTT.

The CDR3 is CASSPSGLAGVGEQYF. The DNA for the CDR3 is TGTGCCAGCAGCCCCTCCGGCTTAGCGGGAGTAGGGGAGCAGTACTTC. The chain couples TRBV7-3 to TRBJ2-7; 9 bases align to TRBD2. The ends lost 5 bases at V and 7 bases at J; junction bases unmatched: 15. Germline lookup yields CDR1 SGHTA and CDR2 FQGTGA. The CDR3 consists of 16 residues.

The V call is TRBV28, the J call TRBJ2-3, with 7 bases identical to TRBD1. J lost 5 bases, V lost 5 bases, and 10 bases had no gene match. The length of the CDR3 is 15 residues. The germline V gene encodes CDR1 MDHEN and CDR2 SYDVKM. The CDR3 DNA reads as TGTGCCAGCAGTACCGCCCTGACAGGGCAAGATACGCAGTATTTT. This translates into CASSTALTGQDTQYF.

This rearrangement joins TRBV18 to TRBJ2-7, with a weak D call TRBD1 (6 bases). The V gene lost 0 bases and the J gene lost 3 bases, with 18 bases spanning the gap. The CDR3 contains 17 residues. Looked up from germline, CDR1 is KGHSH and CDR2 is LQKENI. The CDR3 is CASSPPEVGQQSYEQYF. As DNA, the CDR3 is TGTGCCAGCTCACCACCGGAAGTTGGACAGCAAAGCTACGAGCAGTACTTC.

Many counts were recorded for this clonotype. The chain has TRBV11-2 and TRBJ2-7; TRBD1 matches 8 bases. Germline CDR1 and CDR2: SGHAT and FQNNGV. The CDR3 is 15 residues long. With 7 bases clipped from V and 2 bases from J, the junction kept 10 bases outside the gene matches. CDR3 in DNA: TGTGCCAGCACTCGAACCGGGACAGGCCCCTACGAGCAGTACTTC. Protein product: CASTRTGTGPYEQYF.

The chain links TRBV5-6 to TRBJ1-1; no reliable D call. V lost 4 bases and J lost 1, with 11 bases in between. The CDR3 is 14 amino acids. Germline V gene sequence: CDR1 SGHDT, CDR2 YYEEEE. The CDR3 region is CASSPRRSNTEAFF. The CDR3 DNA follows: TGTGCCAGCAGCCCCAGACGGTCGAACACTGAAGCTTTCTTT.

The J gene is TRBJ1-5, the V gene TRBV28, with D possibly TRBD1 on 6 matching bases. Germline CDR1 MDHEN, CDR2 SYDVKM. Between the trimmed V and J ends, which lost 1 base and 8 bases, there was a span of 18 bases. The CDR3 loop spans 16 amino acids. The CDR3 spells CASSLLAGQGREPQHF. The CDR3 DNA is TGTGCCAGCAGTTTATTGGCTGGGCAGGGGAGGGAGCCCCAGCATTTT.

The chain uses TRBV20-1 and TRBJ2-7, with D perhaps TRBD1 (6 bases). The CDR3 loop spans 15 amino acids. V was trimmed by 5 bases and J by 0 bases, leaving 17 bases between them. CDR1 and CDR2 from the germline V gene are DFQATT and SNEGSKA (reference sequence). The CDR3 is CSAQSLGGFSYEQYF. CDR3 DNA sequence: TGCAGTGCTCAATCCCTAGGGGGATTCTCCTACGAGCAGTACTTC.

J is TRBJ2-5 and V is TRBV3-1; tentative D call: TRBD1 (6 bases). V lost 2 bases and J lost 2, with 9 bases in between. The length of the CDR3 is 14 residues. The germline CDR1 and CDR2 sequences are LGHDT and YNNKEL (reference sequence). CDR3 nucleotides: TGTGCCAGCAGCCAACGGACAGTTCAAGAGACCCAGTACTTC. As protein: CASSQRTVQETQYF.

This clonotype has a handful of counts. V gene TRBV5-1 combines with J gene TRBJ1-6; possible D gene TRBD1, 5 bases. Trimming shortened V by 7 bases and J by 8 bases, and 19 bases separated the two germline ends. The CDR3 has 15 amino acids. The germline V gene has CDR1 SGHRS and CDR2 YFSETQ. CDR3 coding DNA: TGCGCCAGCCGGGGGAGTGGAAGAACGGATTCACCCCTCCACTTT. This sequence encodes CASRGSGRTDSPLHF.

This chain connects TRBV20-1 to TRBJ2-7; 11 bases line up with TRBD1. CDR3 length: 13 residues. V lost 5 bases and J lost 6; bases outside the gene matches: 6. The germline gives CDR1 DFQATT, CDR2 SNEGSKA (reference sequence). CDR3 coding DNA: TGCAGTGCTGCTGGACAGGGGGCGCGCGAGCAGTACTTC. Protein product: CSAAGQGAREQYF.

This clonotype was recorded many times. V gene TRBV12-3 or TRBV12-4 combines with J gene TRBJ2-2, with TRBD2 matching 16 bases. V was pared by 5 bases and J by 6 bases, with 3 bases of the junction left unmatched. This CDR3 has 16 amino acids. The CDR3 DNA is TGTGCCAGCAGTCCGGGGACTAGCGGGAGGGCCGGGGAGCTGTTTTTT. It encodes CASSPGTSGRAGELFF.

CDR3 DNA sequence: TGTGCCAGCAGCTTACGCGGGAGGGCCAGCTTTTTAGAGACCCAGTACTTC. Amino acids: CASSLRGRASFLETQYF. V gene TRBV7-2 combines with J gene TRBJ2-5, with 9 bases identical to TRBD2. The CDR3 contains 17 residues. The V gene end was trimmed by 2 bases and the J gene end by 4 bases; junction bases not matched to a gene: 11. Germline V gene lookup returns CDR1 SGHTA and CDR2 FQGNSA.

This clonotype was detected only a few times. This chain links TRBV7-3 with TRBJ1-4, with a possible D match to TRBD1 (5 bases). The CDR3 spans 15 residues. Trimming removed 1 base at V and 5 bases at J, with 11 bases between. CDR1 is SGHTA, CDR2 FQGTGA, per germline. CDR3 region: CASSLRGPGNEKLFF. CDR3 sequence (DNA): TGTGCCAGCAGCTTAAGGGGACCCGGGAATGAAAAACTGTTTTTT.

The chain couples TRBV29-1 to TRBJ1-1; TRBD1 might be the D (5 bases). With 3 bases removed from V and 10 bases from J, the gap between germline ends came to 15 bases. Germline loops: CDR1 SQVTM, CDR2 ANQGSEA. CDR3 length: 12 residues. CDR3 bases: TGCAGCGTTGACCGGGACGCCGCTGGAGCTTTCTTT. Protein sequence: CSVDRDAAGAFF.

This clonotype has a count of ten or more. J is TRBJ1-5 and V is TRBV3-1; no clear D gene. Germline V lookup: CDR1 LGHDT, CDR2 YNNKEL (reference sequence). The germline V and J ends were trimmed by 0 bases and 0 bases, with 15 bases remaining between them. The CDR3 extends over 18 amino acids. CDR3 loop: CASSQDAPTDYSNQPQHF. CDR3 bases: TGTGCCAGCAGCCAAGATGCCCCGACCGATTATAGCAATCAGCCCCAGCATTTT.

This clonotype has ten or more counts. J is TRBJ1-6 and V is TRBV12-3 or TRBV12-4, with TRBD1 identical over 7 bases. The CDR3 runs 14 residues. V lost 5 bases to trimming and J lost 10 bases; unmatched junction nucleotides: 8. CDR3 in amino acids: CASSIDREGSPLHF. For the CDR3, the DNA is TGTGCCAGCAGTATTGACAGGGAGGGATCACCCCTCCACTTT.

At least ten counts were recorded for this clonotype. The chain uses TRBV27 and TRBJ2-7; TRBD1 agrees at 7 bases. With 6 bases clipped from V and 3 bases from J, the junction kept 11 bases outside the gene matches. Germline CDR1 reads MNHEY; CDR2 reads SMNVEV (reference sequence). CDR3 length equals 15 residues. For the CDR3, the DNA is TGTGCCAGCAGGGCCTGGACAGGCTGGAACTACGAGCAGTACTTC. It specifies CASRAWTGWNYEQYF.

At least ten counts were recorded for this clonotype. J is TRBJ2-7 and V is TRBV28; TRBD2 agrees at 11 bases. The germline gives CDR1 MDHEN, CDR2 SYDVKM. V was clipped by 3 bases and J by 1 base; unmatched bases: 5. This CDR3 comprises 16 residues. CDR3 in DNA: TGTGCCAGCAGTTTTCACACTAGCGGGAGTTCCTACGAGCAGTACTTC. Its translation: CASSFHTSGSSYEQYF.

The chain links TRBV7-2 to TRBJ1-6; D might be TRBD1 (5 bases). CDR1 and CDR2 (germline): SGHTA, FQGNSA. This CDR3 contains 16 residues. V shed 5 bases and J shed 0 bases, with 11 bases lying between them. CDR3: CASSPDSHSYNSPLHF. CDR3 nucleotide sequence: TGTGCCAGCAGCCCCGACAGCCACTCCTATAATTCACCCCTCCACTTT.

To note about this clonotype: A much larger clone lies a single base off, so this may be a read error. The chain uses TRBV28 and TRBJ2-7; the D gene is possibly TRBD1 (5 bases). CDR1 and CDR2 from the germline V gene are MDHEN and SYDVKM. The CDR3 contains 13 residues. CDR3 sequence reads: CASSPLGPYERYF. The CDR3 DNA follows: TGTGCCAGCAGTCCGTTGGGGCCCTACGAGCGGTACTTC.

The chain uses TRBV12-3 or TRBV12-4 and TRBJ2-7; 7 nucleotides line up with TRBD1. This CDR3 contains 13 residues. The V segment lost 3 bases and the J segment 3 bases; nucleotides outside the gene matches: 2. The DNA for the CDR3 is TGTGCCAGCAGTTTCCCAGGGGGCTACGAGCAGTACTTC. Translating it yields CASSFPGGYEQYF.

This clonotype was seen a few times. CDR3 residues: CASSQADRLNYGYTF. The CDR3 DNA is TGCGCCAGCAGCCAAGCGGACAGACTTAACTATGGCTACACCTTC. V gene TRBV4-1 combines with J gene TRBJ1-2, with a possible D match to TRBD1 (6 bases). The V and J ends lost 1 base and 1 base respectively, with 10 bases between them. The germline CDR1 and CDR2 sequences are MGHRA and YSYEKL. The CDR3 is 15 residues long.

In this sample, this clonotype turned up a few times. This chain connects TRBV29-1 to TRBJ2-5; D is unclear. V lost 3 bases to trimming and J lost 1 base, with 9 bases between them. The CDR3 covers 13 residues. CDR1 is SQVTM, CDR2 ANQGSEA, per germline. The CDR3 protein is CSVDFLGQETQYF. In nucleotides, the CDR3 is TGCAGCGTTGATTTCCTAGGCCAAGAGACCCAGTACTTC.

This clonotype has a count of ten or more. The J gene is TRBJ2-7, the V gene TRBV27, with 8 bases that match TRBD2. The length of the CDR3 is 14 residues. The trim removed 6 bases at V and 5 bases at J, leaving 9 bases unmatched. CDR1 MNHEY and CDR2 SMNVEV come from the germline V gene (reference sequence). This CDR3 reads CASRPGLGPHEQYF. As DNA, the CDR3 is TGTGCCAGCAGGCCGGGACTAGGACCCCACGAGCAGTACTTC.

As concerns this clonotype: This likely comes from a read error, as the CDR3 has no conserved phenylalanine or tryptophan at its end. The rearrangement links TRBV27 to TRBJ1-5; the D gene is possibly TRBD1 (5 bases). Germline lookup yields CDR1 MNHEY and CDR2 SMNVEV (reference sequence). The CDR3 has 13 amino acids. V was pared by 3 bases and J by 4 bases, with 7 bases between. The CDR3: CASSFTGNQPQHL. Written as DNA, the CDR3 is TGTGCCAGCAGTTTTACAGGAAATCAGCCCCAGCATCTT.

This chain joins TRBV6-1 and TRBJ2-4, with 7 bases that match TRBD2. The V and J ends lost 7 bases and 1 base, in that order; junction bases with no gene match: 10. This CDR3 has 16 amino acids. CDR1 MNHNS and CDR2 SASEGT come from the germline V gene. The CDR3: CASTARAGVAKNIQYF. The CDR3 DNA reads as TGTGCCAGCACCGCGCGGGCGGGAGTGGCCAAAAACATTCAGTACTTC.

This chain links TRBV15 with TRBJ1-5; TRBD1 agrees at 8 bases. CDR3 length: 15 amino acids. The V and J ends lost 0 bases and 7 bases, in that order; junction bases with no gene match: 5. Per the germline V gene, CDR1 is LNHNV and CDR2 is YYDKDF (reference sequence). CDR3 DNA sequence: TGTGCCACCAGCAGAGATCGGACAGGGTGGCAGCCCCAGCATTTT. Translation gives CATSRDRTGWQPQHF.